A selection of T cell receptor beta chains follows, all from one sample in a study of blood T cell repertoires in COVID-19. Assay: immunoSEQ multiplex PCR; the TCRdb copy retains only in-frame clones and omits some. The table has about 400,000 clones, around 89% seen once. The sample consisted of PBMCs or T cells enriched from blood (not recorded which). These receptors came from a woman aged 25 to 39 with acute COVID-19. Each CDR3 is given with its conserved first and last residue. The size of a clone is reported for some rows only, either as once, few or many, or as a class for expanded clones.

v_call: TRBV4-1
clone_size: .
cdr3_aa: CASSQGTANYGYTF

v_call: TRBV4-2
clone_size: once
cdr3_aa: CASSQDFGDLQFF

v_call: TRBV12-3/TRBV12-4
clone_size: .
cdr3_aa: CASRFQENTEAFF

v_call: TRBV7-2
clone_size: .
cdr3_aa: CASSLTSSGGARDTQYF

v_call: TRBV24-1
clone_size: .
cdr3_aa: CATSARAGQGTQPQHF

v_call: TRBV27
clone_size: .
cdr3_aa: CASRLQGIGQPQHF

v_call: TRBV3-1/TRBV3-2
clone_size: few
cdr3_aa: CASSQDDRGVYGYTF

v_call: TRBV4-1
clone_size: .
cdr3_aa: CASSRQQLEETQYF

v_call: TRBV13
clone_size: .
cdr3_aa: CASATSGGGYEQYF

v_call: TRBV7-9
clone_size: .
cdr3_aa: CASSLYSQGLNTEAFF

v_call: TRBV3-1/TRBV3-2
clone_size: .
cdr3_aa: CASSQGRGGLYYGYTF

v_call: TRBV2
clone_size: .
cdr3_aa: CATKTAPSYEQYF

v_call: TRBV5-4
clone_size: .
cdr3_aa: CASSSTGTGDVSNEKLFF

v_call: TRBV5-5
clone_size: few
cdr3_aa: CASSAWTGGFSPLHF

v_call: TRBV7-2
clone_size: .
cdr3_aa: CASSFGRQGASGELFF

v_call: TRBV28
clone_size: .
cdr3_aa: CASSLPAGGPEQFF

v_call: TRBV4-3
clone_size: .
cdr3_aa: CASSQDSGAEAFF

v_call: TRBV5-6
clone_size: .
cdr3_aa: CASSWGVFGNQPQHF

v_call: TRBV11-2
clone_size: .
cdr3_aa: CASSLARQETQYF

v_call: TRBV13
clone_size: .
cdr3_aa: CASSRRTGGLKGNEKLFF

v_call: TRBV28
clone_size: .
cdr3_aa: CASSLISRGHEQYF

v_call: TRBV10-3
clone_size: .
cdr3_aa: CAISTGEGFYQPQHF

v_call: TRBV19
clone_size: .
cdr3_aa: CASSASGTKNTEAFF

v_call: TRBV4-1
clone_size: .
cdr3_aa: CASSPTGLDTGELFF

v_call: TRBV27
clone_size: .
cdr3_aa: CASSPGTGGYEQYF

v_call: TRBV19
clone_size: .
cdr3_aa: CATLSGTGELFF

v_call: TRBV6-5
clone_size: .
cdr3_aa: CASSYEWSSGANVLTF

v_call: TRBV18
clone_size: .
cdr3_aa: CASSLGGPDGNSPLHF

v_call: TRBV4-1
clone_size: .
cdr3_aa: CASSQVGQGTETQYF

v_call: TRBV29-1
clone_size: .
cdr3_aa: CSVPNQSHYGYTF

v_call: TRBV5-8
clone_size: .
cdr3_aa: CASSLRSGYTEAFF

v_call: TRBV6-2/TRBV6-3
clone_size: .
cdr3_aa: CASSYSYTEAFF

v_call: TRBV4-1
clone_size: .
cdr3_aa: CTSSLALQETQYF

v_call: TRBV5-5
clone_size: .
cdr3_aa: CASSLLLAGPQETQYF

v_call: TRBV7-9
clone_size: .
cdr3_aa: CASNPFVGAFGYTF

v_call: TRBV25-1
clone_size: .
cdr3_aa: CASLGQGSTGNTIYF

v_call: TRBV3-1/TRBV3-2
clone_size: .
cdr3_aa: CASSQDGGNTEAFF

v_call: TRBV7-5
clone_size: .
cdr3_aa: CVRSIRGGNEKLFF

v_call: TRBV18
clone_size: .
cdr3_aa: CASSPHGTGGIYEQYF

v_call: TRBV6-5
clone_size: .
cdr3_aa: CASSYFSGGSYGYTF

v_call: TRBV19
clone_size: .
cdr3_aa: CASSARAGQGKEKLFF

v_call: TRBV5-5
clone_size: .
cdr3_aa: CASRTRGTGGADYGYTF

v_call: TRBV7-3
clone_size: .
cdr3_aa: CASSLKGQGNSPLHF

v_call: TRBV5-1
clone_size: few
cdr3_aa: CASSLVEGEGEKLFF

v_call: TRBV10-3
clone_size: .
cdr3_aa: CATALIQTGGPNTGELFF

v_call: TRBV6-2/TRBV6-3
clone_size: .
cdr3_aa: CASSYMGLNTEAFF

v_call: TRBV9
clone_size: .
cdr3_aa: CASSALNSGLAGTYNEQFF

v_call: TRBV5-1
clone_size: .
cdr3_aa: CASSLVAGTGSSEQYF

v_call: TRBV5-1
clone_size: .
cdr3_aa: CASRSGLAGGPDTQYF

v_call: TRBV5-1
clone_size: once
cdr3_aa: CASSPGTSATDTQYF

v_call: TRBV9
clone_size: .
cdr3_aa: CASSASGHIYTF

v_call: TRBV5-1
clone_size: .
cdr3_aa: CASSDGDRDHNEQFF

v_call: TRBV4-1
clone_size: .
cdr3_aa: CASSQRQGSVEAFF